Below are 17 T cell receptor beta chains sequenced from a single sample in a study of T cell responses to AZD1222 COVID-19 vaccine (dated by TCRdb to the early 2020s). Library preparation used the immunoSEQ multiplex PCR assay. TCRdb retrieved this table from immuneACCESS and kept in-frame rearrangements only. Not all clones are present; in checked studies, unresolved V genes account for under half, and no reason is known for the remainder. Within this sample are more than 120,000 clones, with around 84% of them counted one time only. Of the sample, approximately 5% is held by the ten largest clones. The time point label for this specimen denotes: about 28 days (+/-7) after the second vaccine dose. The specimen was peripheral blood, collected 28 days after the second AZD1222 dose. Receptors were obtained from an adult who received the AZD1222 COVID-19 vaccine.

This chain links TRBV2 with TRBJ2-2, with TRBD1 matching over 8 bases. Germline V gene sequence: CDR1 SNHLY, CDR2 FYNNEI. Losses at the gene ends were 11 bases for V and 7 bases for J; bases not matched to a gene: 12. CDR3 length: 14 amino acids. CDR3 loop: CAGHLTGANGELFF. The CDR3 nucleotides are TGTGCCGGACACCTGACAGGGGCGAACGGGGAGCTGTTTTTT.

The chain has TRBV7-2 and TRBJ2-5, with 15 bases aligning to TRBD2. This CDR3 contains 15 residues. CDR1 and CDR2 (germline): SGHTA, FQGNSA. J gave up 4 bases and V 5 bases, and 2 bases lay outside the gene matches. Written as DNA, the CDR3 is TGTGCCAGCAGCCGGACTAGCGGGAGGGGAGAGACCCAGTACTTC. Translated, it gives CASSRTSGRGETQYF.

The rearrangement links TRBV7-8 to TRBJ2-3, with 9 bases matching TRBD2. The V gene end was trimmed by 5 bases and the J gene end by 3 bases; junction bases not matched to a gene: 6. Germline V CDR1 and CDR2: SGHVS, FQNEAQ. There are 15 residues in the CDR3. The chain's CDR3 is CASSRLAEKTDTQYF. DNA of the CDR3: TGTGCCAGCAGCCGACTAGCGGAGAAAACAGATACGCAGTATTTT.

The J gene is TRBJ1-2, the V gene TRBV4-1; no clear D. The germline V gene encodes CDR1 MGHRA and CDR2 YSYEKL. This CDR3 has 13 amino acids. The germline V and J ends were trimmed by 0 bases and 5 bases, with 7 bases remaining between them. In DNA form, the CDR3 reads TGCGCCAGCAGCCAAGATCACCGGTATGGCTACACCTTC. Its translation: CASSQDHRYGYTF.

The chain links TRBV7-2 to TRBJ1-1; no definite D call. Germline V lookup: CDR1 SGHTA, CDR2 FQGNSA. This CDR3 contains 16 residues. V gave up 0 bases and J gave up 0 bases, with 11 bases separating them. CDR3 residues: CASSLALSGVNTEAFF. The DNA for the CDR3 is TGTGCCAGCAGCTTAGCGCTCTCCGGGGTGAACACTGAAGCTTTCTTT. Variable domain in full (rest from reference TRBV7-2 and TRBJ1-1): GAGVSQSPSNKVTEKGKDVELRCDPISGHTALYWYRQSLGQGLEFLIYFQGNSAPDKSGLPSDRFSAERTGGSVSTLTIQRTQQEDSAVYLCASSLALSGVNTEAFFGQGTRLTVV.

The chain is built from TRBV10-3 and TRBJ1-4; D uncertain. V dropped 0 bases and J dropped 0 bases, with 14 bases sitting between them. Germline V CDR1 and CDR2: ENHRY, SYGVKD. This CDR3 region has 18 residues. The CDR3 bases are TGTGCCATCAGTGAGTCAGGCTTTCGGGAGGCAACTAATGAAAAACTGTTTTTT. Translation gives CAISESGFREATNEKLFF.

This clone was seen only once. The chain uses TRBV30 and TRBJ2-6, with TRBD2 identical over 10 bases. This CDR3 contains 17 residues. Germline CDR1 is GTSNPN and CDR2 is SVGIG (reference sequence). With 2 bases clipped from V and 0 bases from J, the junction kept 4 bases outside the gene matches. Here the CDR3 DNA reads TGTGCCTGGAGTTTAAGCGGGAGGGTCTCTGGGGCCAACGTCCTGACTTTC. Its translation: CAWSLSGRVSGANVLTF.

The V gene is TRBV29-1, the J gene TRBJ2-1, with D unclear. This CDR3 is 15 amino acids long. Germline V gene lookup returns CDR1 SQVTM and CDR2 ANQGSEA. Trimming shortened V by 6 bases and J by 3 bases, and 18 bases separated the two germline ends. The CDR3 DNA follows: TGCAGCGTGGCGGTCGGCTATTGGGACTACAATGAGCAGTTCTTC. Amino acids: CSVAVGYWDYNEQFF.

Here the CDR3 DNA reads TGTGCCAGCAGTTACTCCCCACAGGGGCAGGGACTAGCGGGAGGGCCCGGGGAGCTGTTTTTT. Protein sequence: CASSYSPQGQGLAGGPGELFF. The V call is TRBV6-2 or TRBV6-3, the J call TRBJ2-2; 16 nucleotides agree with TRBD2. CDR1 is MNHEY, CDR2 SVGEGT, per germline. This CDR3 has 21 residues. V was clipped by 0 bases and J by 6 bases; unmatched bases: 13.

This clone was seen ten or more times. This sample includes further DNA sequences coding for the same CDR3. The chain couples TRBV27 to TRBJ2-7, with 11 bases lining up with TRBD2. The germline V gene encodes CDR1 MNHEY and CDR2 SMNVEV (reference sequence). This CDR3 is built from 15 residues. With V trimmed by 6 bases and J by 1 base, 5 bases remained unmatched. The CDR3 DNA sequence: TGTGCCAGCAGGCTAACTAGCGGGGGATCCTACGAGCAGTACTTC. It codes for CASRLTSGGSYEQYF.

The gene calls are TRBV3-1 (or the pseudogene TRBV3-2) and TRBJ2-1, with D maybe TRBD2 (5 bases). Germline V lookup: CDR1 LGHDT, CDR2 YNNKEL (reference sequence). The V gene lost 3 bases and the J gene lost 0 bases, with 15 bases spanning the gap. The CDR3 totals 17 residues. CDR3 sequence: CASSQGWGASSYNEQFF. The CDR3 DNA follows: TGTGCCAGCAGCCAGGGTTGGGGAGCGAGCTCCTACAATGAGCAGTTCTTC.

V is TRBV23-1 and J is TRBJ2-3; D is tentatively TRBD1 or TRBD2 (5 bases each). TRBV23-1 is classed as an ORF, of uncertain function. The CDR3 is made up of 16 amino acids. V was pared by 4 bases and J by 2 bases, with 16 bases between. The DNA of the CDR3 is TGCGCCAGCAGTCCACGGGACGTAGTCCACACAGATACGCAGTATTTT. Its translation: CASSPRDVVHTDTQYF.

J is TRBJ1-2 and V is TRBV6-5; D remains ambiguous. The ends were cut back, 6 bases at V and 6 bases at J, with 17 bases in the middle. The CDR3 contains 14 residues. The germline gives CDR1 MNHEY, CDR2 SVGAGI. Written as DNA, the CDR3 is TGTGCCAGCAGCGGTACTTTGGGTGCAGATGGCTACACCTTC. Amino acid sequence: CASSGTLGADGYTF.

V is TRBV5-1 and J is TRBJ1-3; perhaps TRBD1 as D (5 bases). Trimming removed 0 bases at V and 0 bases at J, with 7 bases between. CDR3 size: 15 residues. Germline lookup yields CDR1 SGHRS and CDR2 YFSETQ. The CDR3 protein is CASSLGQNSGNTIYF. CDR3 sequence (DNA): TGCGCCAGCAGCTTGGGACAGAACTCTGGAAACACCATATATTTT.

The chain joins TRBV4-1 to TRBJ1-3, with 8 positions matching TRBD1. Germline V CDR1 and CDR2: MGHRA, YSYEKL. This CDR3 is 15 amino acids long. Unmatched junction bases numbered 4, after V lost 5 bases and J lost 1 base. As DNA, the CDR3 is TGCGCCAGCAGCGCCACAGGGGGATCTGGAAACACCATATATTTT. Protein sequence: CASSATGGSGNTIYF.

The J gene is TRBJ1-5, the V gene TRBV7-8; D is unresolved. The CDR3 length is 17 residues. Germline V gives CDR1 SGHVS, CDR2 FQNEAQ. The V gene lost 2 bases and the J gene lost 6 bases, with 20 bases spanning the gap. The DNA for the CDR3 is TGTGCCAGCAGCTTATTGACCACCGAAGAGTTTCGTCAGCCCCAGCATTTT. Amino acids: CASSLLTTEEFRQPQHF. Full variable domain (remainder filled in from reference TRBV7-8 and TRBJ1-5): GAGVSQSPRYKVAKRGQDVALRCDPISGHVSLFWYQQALGQGPEFLTYFQNEAQLDKSGLPSDRFFAERPEGSVSTLKIQRTQQEDSAVYLCASSLLTTEEFRQPQHFGDGTRLSIL.

V and J are TRBV5-4 and TRBJ2-1; 12 nucleotides align to TRBD1. V was clipped by 0 bases and J by 7 bases; unmatched bases: 2. The CDR3 totals 15 residues. Germline loops: CDR1 SGHNT, CDR2 YYREEE (reference sequence). This CDR3 reads CASSLGDRGRNEQFF. The CDR3 DNA reads as TGTGCCAGCAGCTTGGGGGACAGGGGGCGTAATGAGCAGTTCTTC. Drawing the rest from reference TRBV5-4 and TRBJ2-1, the complete variable domain is ETGVTQSPTHLIKTRGQQVTLRCSSQSGHNTVSWYQQALGQGPQFIFQYYREEENGRGNFPPRFSGLQFPNYSSELNVNALELDDSALYLCASSLGDRGRNEQFFGPGTRLTVL.